These 20 T cell receptor beta chains were all obtained from the same sample, sequenced in a study of early T cells in non-severe SARS-CoV-2 infection. Via MiXCR, TCRdb re-called the 5' RACE reads, giving one row per CDR3 protein. Among some 64,000 distinct CDR3 sequences listed, roughly 18% were seen once. Material: whole blood, obtained at baseline. The receptors originated from an adult who was a healthcare worker with PCR-confirmed SARS-CoV-2 infection or an uninfected control (not recorded which).

This chain connects TRBV29-1 to TRBJ2-5; maybe TRBD2 (6 bases). CDR3 length: 12 amino acids. Germline CDR1 SQVTM, CDR2 ANQGSEA. Between the trimmed V and J ends, which lost 6 bases and 5 bases, there was a span of 13 bases. The CDR3 here is CSVARDFETQYF. The CDR3 DNA reads as TGCAGCGTGGCCCGGGACTTTGAGACCCAGTACTTC.

This clonotype was found a few times. The genes are TRBV5-4 and TRBJ2-5; no reliable D call. Trimming shortened V by 1 base and J by 2 bases, and 9 bases separated the two germline ends. CDR1 SGHNT and CDR2 YYREEE come from the germline V gene (reference sequence). CDR3 size: 14 residues. CDR3 nucleotide sequence: TGTGCCAGCAGCTTGACGAAGATACAAGAGACCCAGTACTTC. Residues: CASSLTKIQETQYF.

This clonotype was found many times. The V and J genes are TRBV6-2 or TRBV6-3 and TRBJ1-1; D unclear. The CDR3 is 13 amino acids. Per the germline V gene, CDR1 is MNHEY and CDR2 is SVGEGT. The V gene lost 8 bases and the J gene lost 0 bases, with 10 bases spanning the gap. This chain's CDR3 is CASWRELNTEAFF. For the CDR3, the DNA is TGTGCCAGCTGGCGGGAATTGAACACTGAAGCTTTCTTT.

This clonotype was observed a few times. For the CDR3, the DNA is TGTGCCAGCAGCTACGGACTAGCGGGGTTCACAGATACGCAGTATTTT. It translates to CASSYGLAGFTDTQYF. This chain joins TRBV7-2 and TRBJ2-3; TRBD2 matches at 12 bases. J was trimmed by 2 bases and V by 4 bases; bases with no gene match: 4. The CDR3 length is 16 residues. CDR1 and CDR2 (germline): SGHTA, FQGNSA. The variable domain in full, completed from reference TRBV7-2 and TRBJ2-3, reads GAGVSQSPSNKVTEKGKDVELRCDPISGHTALYWYRQSLGQGLEFLIYFQGNSAPDKSGLPSDRFSAERTGGSVSTLTIQRTQQEDSAVYLCASSYGLAGFTDTQYFGPGTRLTVL.

CDR3 residues: CASSLDTPLLAGDEQYF. The CDR3 nucleotides are TGTGCCAGCAGCTTAGATACCCCTTTACTAGCGGGGGACGAGCAGTACTTC. The V and J genes are TRBV11-2 and TRBJ2-7; TRBD2 aligns across 11 bases. This CDR3 comprises 17 residues. V was pared by 0 bases and J by 5 bases, with 9 bases of the junction left unmatched. In germline, CDR1 is SGHAT, CDR2 FQNNGV.

This rearrangement joins TRBV7-2 to TRBJ2-7; a possible D gene is TRBD2 (6 bases). The CDR3 length is 19 residues. Germline V lookup: CDR1 SGHTA, CDR2 FQGNSA. V lost 1 base and J lost 2, with 24 bases in between. The chain's CDR3 is CASSLEPTGTGTFPYEQYF. CDR3 nucleotide sequence: TGTGCCAGCAGCTTAGAGCCGACCGGGACTGGGACTTTCCCCTACGAGCAGTACTTC. The whole variable domain, filled in from reference TRBV7-2 and TRBJ2-7, reads GAGVSQSPSNKVTEKGKDVELRCDPISGHTALYWYRQSLGQGLEFLIYFQGNSAPDKSGLPSDRFSAERTGGSVSTLTIQRTQQEDSAVYLCASSLEPTGTGTFPYEQYFGPGTRLTVT.

V and J are TRBV5-6 and TRBJ1-2; D remains unclear. Germline CDR1 and CDR2: SGHDT and YYEEEE. The CDR3 runs to 13 residues. The germline V and J ends were trimmed by 0 bases and 2 bases, with 5 bases remaining between them. CDR3 amino acids: CASSLVGNYGYTF. The DNA for the CDR3 is TGTGCCAGCAGCTTGGTAGGGAACTATGGCTACACCTTC.

This clonotype was observed a few times. The rearrangement joins TRBV7-2 to TRBJ2-2; D call uncertain. Germline lookup yields CDR1 SGHTA and CDR2 FQGNSA. This CDR3 has 15 residues. V lost 6 bases and J 6 bases, leaving 17 bases between the germline ends. The CDR3, as DNA: TGTGCCAGCAGGTTCGACCCGGTTCGCTCCGGGGAGCTGTTTTTT. It translates to CASRFDPVRSGELFF.

The chain joins TRBV6-1 to TRBJ1-1; D is unclear. CDR1 is MNHNS, CDR2 SASEGT, per germline. Trimming took 0 bases from V and 3 from J, leaving 14 bases between them. The CDR3 is 16 residues long. This CDR3 reads CASSEALWEWHTEAFF. CDR3 in DNA: TGTGCCAGCAGTGAAGCGCTCTGGGAATGGCACACTGAAGCTTTCTTT.

This chain links TRBV28 with TRBJ2-7; TRBD2 might be the D (7 bases). V lost 4 bases, J lost 0 bases, and 19 bases lay in between. Germline V gene sequence: CDR1 MDHEN, CDR2 SYDVKM. CDR3 length: 17 residues. The CDR3 DNA is TGTGCCAGCAGTTCCCCAAGTCGCGGGGGCCCCTCCTACGAGCAGTACTTC. Protein: CASSSPSRGGPSYEQYF.

This clonotype was seen a few times. The J gene is TRBJ2-5, the V gene TRBV6-1; 7 bases map to TRBD1. The V gene's germline CDR1 is MNHNS and CDR2 SASEGT. V shed 7 bases, J shed 5 bases, and the junction held 10 bases outside the gene matches. This CDR3 is built from 14 residues. In DNA form, the CDR3 reads TGTGCCAGCAAGAAGGTGACAGGGAGTGAGACCCAGTACTTC. Amino acid sequence: CASKKVTGSETQYF.

This clonotype was observed a few times. This CDR3 reads CASSLREGSTDTQYF. For the CDR3, the DNA is TGTGCCAGCAGCTTAAGGGAGGGAAGCACAGATACGCAGTATTTT. The V call is TRBV7-6, the J call TRBJ2-3; 7 bases are shared with TRBD2. V lost 2 bases to trimming and J lost 0 bases; unmatched junction nucleotides: 2. The CDR3 is made up of 15 amino acids. Germline V gives CDR1 SGHVS, CDR2 FNYEAQ. Full variable domain (outside the CDR3, taken from reference TRBV7-6 and TRBJ2-3): GAGVSQSPRYKVTKRGQDVALRCDPISGHVSLYWYRQALGQGPEFLTYFNYEAQQDKSGLPNDRFSAERPEGSISTLTIQRTEQRDSAMYRCASSLREGSTDTQYFGPGTRLTVL.

This clonotype has a count of ten or more. The V gene is TRBV5-1, the J gene TRBJ2-5; the D is unclear. Trimming pared 4 bases from V and 3 bases from J, leaving 10 bases between. CDR1 and CDR2 (germline): SGHRS, YFSETQ. The CDR3 runs to 13 residues. CDR3 DNA sequence: TGCGCCAGCAGCCCGATTGGGAAAGAGACCCAGTACTTC. Its translation: CASSPIGKETQYF.

Remarks on this clonotype: Sequence at one end of the junction differs from germline and may be a read error. This chain uses TRBV5-5 with TRBJ2-7; no clear D. The germline V gene has CDR1 SGHKS and CDR2 YYEKEE (reference sequence). The CDR3 is 14 amino acids. CDR3 nucleotides: TGTGTCAGCAGCTTGGGCCGGGTGTCCTACGAGCAGTACTTC. Translated: CVSSLGRVSYEQYF.

This clonotype was recorded a few times. The chain uses TRBV19 and TRBJ2-7; 9 bases fit TRBD1. Germline V CDR1 and CDR2: LNHDA, SQIVND (reference sequence). The J segment lost 6 bases and the V segment lost 6 bases, leaving 6 bases of the junction unmatched. CDR3 length equals 13 residues. The CDR3 DNA sequence: TGTGCCAGTAGCACAGGGGGCGCGGGCGAGCAGTACTTC. Translation: CASSTGGAGEQYF.

This clonotype occurred a few times. The CDR3 protein is CASSQDTSYEQYF. As DNA, the CDR3 is TGTGCCAGCAGCCAAGACACTAGCTACGAGCAGTACTTC. The V call is TRBV4-2, the J call TRBJ2-7; TRBD2 is a possible D gene (5 bases). The CDR3 is 13 amino acids. V dropped 0 bases and J dropped 3 bases, with 6 bases sitting between them. CDR1 and CDR2 from the germline V gene are LGHNA and YNFKEQ.

In its sample, this clonotype was seen many times. This rearrangement joins TRBV20-1 to TRBJ1-2; a weak D match, TRBD1 (5 bases). This CDR3 has 14 amino acids. The germline gives CDR1 DFQATT, CDR2 SNEGSKA (reference sequence). The germline V and J ends were trimmed by 5 bases and 7 bases, with 20 bases remaining between them. CDR3 nucleotide sequence: TGCAGTGCTCCAGTGGGGAGGGGAAGGGGTGGCTACACCTTC. Protein sequence: CSAPVGRGRGGYTF.

This clonotype was counted between two and nine times. The chain joins TRBV18 to TRBJ1-5; no firm D call. CDR3 length: 13 residues. Germline CDR1 reads KGHSH; CDR2 reads LQKENI. The V gene lost 3 bases and the J gene lost 1 base, with 4 bases spanning the gap. This CDR3 reads CASSPTSNQPQHF. The CDR3 DNA follows: TGTGCCAGCTCACCCACCAGCAATCAGCCCCAGCATTTT.

The chain links TRBV28 to TRBJ2-1, with no clear D. Germline V gives CDR1 MDHEN, CDR2 SYDVKM. V lost 2 bases to trimming and J lost 2 bases, with 13 bases between them. CDR3 length equals 16 residues. DNA of the CDR3: TGTGCCAGCAGTTTAGGTGCCCATCGTACCTACAATGAGCAGTTCTTC. Translating it yields CASSLGAHRTYNEQFF.

The chain recombines TRBV6-5 with TRBJ1-1; tentative D call: TRBD1 (5 bases). Trimming cost V 0 bases and J 4 bases, with 18 bases left between them. The CDR3 is made up of 17 amino acids. CDR1 and CDR2 (germline): MNHEY, SVGAGI. The CDR3 sequence is CASSYSALSAGSTEAFF. In nucleotides, the CDR3 is TGTGCCAGCAGTTACTCCGCTCTTTCCGCAGGGAGCACTGAAGCTTTCTTT.